Listed here are 19 T cell receptor beta chains from one sample, sequenced in a study of blood T cell repertoires in COVID-19. The table came from immunoSEQ multiplex PCR; TCRdb's copy has only in-frame clones and leaves some out. The table includes about 140,000 clones, 88% detected once. Sample: peripheral blood. Receptors originate from a woman aged 60-75 years with acute or convalescent COVID-19.

The count of this clone is one. The rearrangement links TRBV28 to TRBJ2-5, with unresolved D. Germline CDR1 reads MDHEN; CDR2 reads SYDVKM. The ends were cut back, 5 bases at V and 9 bases at J, with 13 bases in the middle. The CDR3 has 12 amino acids. The CDR3 here is CASSASRSAQYF. CDR3 DNA: TGTGCCAGCAGTGCCTCGAGGTCGGCCCAGTACTTC.

The rearrangement joins TRBV11-3 to TRBJ1-1, with unresolved D. The ends were cut back, 2 bases at V and 1 base at J, with 5 bases in the middle. Germline V lookup: CDR1 SGHNT, CDR2 YENEEA. This CDR3 contains 13 residues. Here the CDR3 DNA reads TGTGCCAGCAGCTTATCCGGGAACACTGAAGCTTTCTTT. It is translated as CASSLSGNTEAFF. The variable domain in full, with the rest retrieved from reference TRBV11-3 and TRBJ1-1, is EAGVVQSPRYKIIEKKQPVAFWCNPISGHNTLYWYLQNLGQGPELLIRYENEEAVDDSQLPKDRFSAERLKGVDSTLKIQPAELGDSAVYLCASSLSGNTEAFFGQGTRLTVV.

V gene TRBV9 combines with J gene TRBJ1-3, with TRBD1 identical over 8 bases. Germline loops: CDR1 SGDLS, CDR2 YYNGEE. V was pared by 4 bases and J by 4 bases, with 4 bases of the junction left unmatched. This CDR3 contains 14 residues. The CDR3 DNA follows: TGTGCCAGCAGCCAACAGGGGGAAGGAAACACCATATATTTT. Protein: CASSQQGEGNTIYF.

The chain couples TRBV7-9 to TRBJ2-5; TRBD2 agrees at 11 bases. The CDR3 is 18 amino acids. V shed 5 bases, J shed 3 bases, and the junction held 14 bases outside the gene matches. Germline V gene lookup returns CDR1 SEHNR and CDR2 FQNEAQ (reference sequence). Here the CDR3 reads CASSPRIAGGPGEETQYF. In DNA form, the CDR3 reads TGTGCCAGCAGCCCCAGGATAGCGGGGGGGCCGGGCGAAGAGACCCAGTACTTC.

The J gene is TRBJ1-4, the V gene TRBV19, with D hard to call. The ends were cut back, 6 bases at V and 6 bases at J, with 14 bases in the middle. The CDR3 is 14 amino acids. Germline V gene sequence: CDR1 LNHDA, CDR2 SQIVND (reference sequence). The CDR3 protein is CASSHRSLDEKLFF. The DNA of the CDR3 is TGTGCCAGTAGCCATCGGAGTCTCGATGAAAAACTGTTTTTT.

This chain links TRBV18 with TRBJ1-5; D is unclear. Germline CDR1 KGHSH, CDR2 LQKENI. The CDR3 length is 13 residues. V was clipped by 6 bases and J by 5 bases, with 11 bases between them. The CDR3 reads CASSPRGDQPQHF. For the CDR3, the DNA is TGTGCCAGCTCGCCCCGGGGAGATCAGCCCCAGCATTTT.

The chain links TRBV4-3 to TRBJ1-6, with 7 bases matching TRBD1. CDR3 length: 13 amino acids. Looked up from germline, CDR1 is LGHNA and CDR2 is YSLEER. Trimming took 4 bases from V and 6 from J; bases not matched to a gene: 0. The CDR3 DNA is TGCGCCAGCAGCCGACAGGGTAATTCACCCCTCCACTTT. Encoded protein: CASSRQGNSPLHF.

This CDR3 is CASSQGLGTANTGELFF. The CDR3, as DNA: TGTGCCAGCAGCCAAGGTTTAGGGACAGCGAACACCGGGGAGCTGTTTTTT. This chain uses TRBV3-1 (or the pseudogene TRBV3-2) with TRBJ2-2; 7 nucleotides match TRBD1. The length of the CDR3 is 17 residues. V trimming: 1 base; J trimming: 0 bases; junction bases outside the gene matches: 5. Germline V gene sequence: CDR1 LGHDT, CDR2 YNNKEL (reference sequence).

The CDR3 DNA sequence: TGTGCCAGCAGATCCCCAGGGCTCTTTTCTGAAGCTTTCTTT. Translation: CASRSPGLFSEAFF. The chain employs TRBV6-5 and TRBJ1-1; maybe TRBD1 (5 bases). Germline loops: CDR1 MNHEY, CDR2 SVGAGI. Trimming stripped 6 bases from V and 6 bases from J, with 17 bases between. This CDR3 has 14 residues.

In its sample, this clone was seen a few times. The chain joins TRBV5-1 to TRBJ1-6; tentative D call: TRBD1 (5 bases). The CDR3 length is 18 residues. The V end lost 4 bases, the J end lost 0 bases, and 17 bases lay between the germline ends. CDR1 and CDR2 from the germline V gene are SGHRS and YFSETQ. CDR3 bases: TGCGCCAGCAGCCCCGGGGACTCCGTGGGCTCCTATAATTCACCCCTCCACTTT. Protein sequence: CASSPGDSVGSYNSPLHF.

The V call is TRBV6-5, the J call TRBJ1-1; D gene uncertain. In germline, CDR1 is MNHEY, CDR2 SVGAGI. V was cut by 6 bases and J by 1 base, with 9 bases left in between. The CDR3 contains 13 residues. The CDR3 sequence is CASSAVTNTEAFF. The CDR3 DNA is TGTGCCAGCAGCGCAGTCACGAACACTGAAGCTTTCTTT.

The chain has TRBV6-1 and TRBJ1-5; D call uncertain. The germline V and J ends were trimmed by 2 bases and 6 bases, with 8 bases remaining between them. The CDR3 runs 13 residues. Per the germline V gene, CDR1 is MNHNS and CDR2 is SASEGT. This CDR3 reads CASSESPVQPQHF. The DNA for the CDR3 is TGTGCCAGCAGTGAATCCCCGGTTCAGCCCCAGCATTTT.

The genes are TRBV27 and TRBJ1-1; D is perhaps TRBD1 (6 bases). This CDR3 has 14 residues. Trimming cost V 5 bases and J 5 bases, with 15 bases left between them. In germline, CDR1 is MNHEY, CDR2 SMNVEV (reference sequence). This CDR3 is CASSPGHTLTEAFF. CDR3 bases: TGTGCCAGCAGTCCGGGACACACATTAACTGAAGCTTTCTTT.

V is TRBV3-1 (or the pseudogene TRBV3-2) and J is TRBJ2-2; possibly TRBD2 for D (5 bases). V was shortened by 0 bases and J by 7 bases, with 15 bases between the two germline ends. The CDR3 is 16 residues long. Per germline, CDR1 LGHDT and CDR2 YNNKEL (reference sequence). The CDR3 coding sequence is TGTGCCAGCAGCCAAGACATTAGCGAGAGGTTCGGGGAGCTGTTTTTT. This encodes CASSQDISERFGELFF.

Points on this clone: One end of the junction does not line up with germline, which may come from a read error. V usage is TRBV6-5 and J usage is TRBJ1-2, with a possible D match to TRBD1 (6 bases). Germline-derived CDR1 and CDR2 are MNHEY and SVGAGI. The CDR3 has 12 residues. The CDR3 DNA sequence: TGTGCCTGCAGCGGGGGGGGAAGGGACAACACCTTC. It specifies CACSGGGRDNTF.

The chain employs TRBV2 and TRBJ2-7, with D tentatively TRBD2 (6 bases). CDR1 and CDR2 (germline): SNHLY, FYNNEI. The V and J ends lost 7 bases and 2 bases respectively, with 15 bases between them. The CDR3 runs 14 residues. The CDR3 loop is CASMNGGYPYEQYF. The CDR3 bases are TGTGCCAGCATGAATGGAGGGTACCCCTACGAGCAGTACTTC. Combining the CDR3 with reference TRBV2 and TRBJ2-7 gives the whole variable domain EPEVTQTPSHQVTQMGQEVILRCVPISNHLYFYWYRQILGQKVEFLVSFYNNEISEKSEIFDDQFSVERPDGSNFTLKIRSTKLEDSAMYFCASMNGGYPYEQYFGPGTRLTVT.

V and J are TRBV3-1 (or the pseudogene TRBV3-2) and TRBJ2-5; D gene ambiguous. Trimming pared 0 bases from V and 2 bases from J, leaving 4 bases between. Per germline, CDR1 LGHDT and CDR2 YNNKEL (reference sequence). The CDR3 has 13 residues. The CDR3 DNA reads TGTGCCAGCAGCCAAGACAATCAAGAGACCCAGTACTTC. Its protein product is CASSQDNQETQYF.

The CDR3 region is CAWSAQGGYGYTF. The CDR3 DNA reads as TGTGCCTGGAGTGCCCAGGGAGGCTATGGCTACACCTTC. The V and J genes are TRBV30 and TRBJ1-2; weak D call: TRBD1 (5 bases). CDR1 is GTSNPN and CDR2 is SVGIG in the germline V gene (reference sequence). V dropped 1 base and J dropped 4 bases, with 10 bases sitting between them. CDR3 size: 13 residues.

The genes are TRBV6-6 and TRBJ2-7, with 8 bases identical to TRBD2. Germline assignment: CDR1 MNHNY and CDR2 SVGAGI (reference sequence). Germline trimming cut 6 bases from V and 2 bases from J; bases unmatched to any gene: 6. This CDR3 spans 14 amino acids. CDR3 amino acids: CASRFPGGPYEQYF. DNA of the CDR3: TGTGCCAGCAGGTTCCCGGGGGGGCCCTACGAGCAGTACTTC.